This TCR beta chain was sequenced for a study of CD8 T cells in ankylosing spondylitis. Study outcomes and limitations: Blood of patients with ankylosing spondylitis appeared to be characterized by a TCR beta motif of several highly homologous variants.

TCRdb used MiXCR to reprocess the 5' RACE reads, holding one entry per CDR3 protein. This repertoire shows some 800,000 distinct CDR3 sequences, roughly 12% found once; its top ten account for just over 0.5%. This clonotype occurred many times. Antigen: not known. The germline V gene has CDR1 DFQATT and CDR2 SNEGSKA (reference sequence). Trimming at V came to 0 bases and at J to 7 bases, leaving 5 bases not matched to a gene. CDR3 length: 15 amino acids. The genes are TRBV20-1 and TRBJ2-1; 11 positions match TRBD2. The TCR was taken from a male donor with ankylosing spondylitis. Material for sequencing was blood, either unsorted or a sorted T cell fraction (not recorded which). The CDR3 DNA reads TGCAGTGCTAGAGATCTAGCGGGAGGAGGTAATGAGCAGTTCTTC. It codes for CSARDLAGGGNEQFF.